The subject of this entry is one TCR beta chain. This clonotype was counted between two and nine times. Its antigen specificity is not known. The input lacks base qualities; no much larger clone sits a single base away. This record belongs to a study of blood T cells in healthy people across ages (dated by TCRdb to 2014 to 2015). About the full investigation: Template switching captured roughly one uniquely barcoded TCR beta cDNA molecule per two T cells in model experiments. Age-related changes in TCR beta repertoire diversity were measured in the study by deep sequencing normalized with unique cDNA molecular identifiers. Donors were grouped into four age groups: young (average approximately 15 years), middle-aged (around 39), aged (about 59) and long-lived (approximately 78). To avoid experimental bias, donors of different ages were distributed randomly across sequencing lanes. Using the same blood draw, the study looked at two additional independent replicas of 1 million unique cDNA reads for two donors, one aged 18 to 30 and the other aged 80 or older.

Results and caveats for the whole study, not just this receptor: There was a strong correlation between observed TCR beta diversity and the percentage of naive T cells measured by flow cytometry. Total diversity estimates from one million sequenced T cells were considered lower bounds and underestimates. Because profiling used bulk unsorted PBMCs, naive and antigen-experienced compartments could not be compared conclusively. Because donor CMV infection status was unknown, age-related changes in expanded clonotypes were potentially confounded. Compared with the aged group, more naive CD4+ T cells, fewer expanded clones and increased TCR diversity were shown by the long-lived group, suggesting age selection. As age increased, observed TCR beta diversity per million T cells dropped in a roughly linear way, and a significant reduction was already evident by age 40.

From the cysteine through the phenylalanine, the CDR3 covers 14 amino acids. CDR3 DNA is the only sequence kept; it has 42 bases, read in frame from the first base. The germline V gene encodes CDR1 GTSNPN and CDR2 SVGIG (reference sequence). V gives up 3 bases and J gives up 2 bases, and the segment between their germline ends measures 14 bases. Systemically healthy Caucasian individuals from Russia, approximately 39 in total and aged roughly 6 to 100 years, were included as donors. Each donor gave 8 to 10 milliliters of peripheral blood, drawn into EDTA-treated Vacutainer tubes. Ficoll-Paque density-gradient centrifugation was used to isolate PBMCs, with at least 7 million obtained per sample. Total RNA was extracted from PBMCs with Trizol reagent, with at least 5.5 micrograms obtained per sample. For every donor, flow cytometry on a PBMC aliquot measured the percentage of naive CD45RAhigh/CD27high T cells.

Receptors were amplified or captured by 5' RACE. The instrument given in TCRdb is Illumina HiSeq 2500. A second PCR of about 6 to 11 cycles was performed with a sample-barcoded 5' primer and a J-beta primer mix. A template-switch 5' adaptor carrying 12 random nucleotides introduced a unique molecular identifier onto each TCR beta cDNA molecule. At least 3 million CDR3-containing paired-end reads were obtained from each sample. First-strand cDNA synthesis was performed from all RNA using the Mint cDNA synthesis kit, with priming by a TRBC-specific oligonucleotide. Following uracil-DNA glycosylase treatment, a first 18-cycle PCR with universal primers M1SS and BC2_uni_R was performed on all cDNA. The source study handled its data this way. For normalization, 1 million high-quality reads, each with a distinct molecular identifier, were randomly selected from each sample. Reads with shared molecular identifiers were discarded instead of being binned into consensus sequences. CDR3 identification, clonotype clustering and error correction used MiTCR with a Q25 quality threshold and the strictest error-elimination algorithm. Lower-bound total TCR beta diversity was estimated with a nonparametric unseen species model using Euler transformation. TCRdb handled the public reads itself, with Q25 trimming in fastp and clone calling in MiXCR, and kept productive beta chains. When rows share a CDR3 protein, they turn into one entry using the most common DNA and genes. For this entry, the V and J calls and clone size follow TCRdb and not the study's own pipeline. This sample comprises approximately 800,000 distinct CDR3 sequences, about 62% of them detected only once. The top ten clonotypes cover around a quarter of the sample.

The source material was blood. The TCR comes from a man aged 25 to 40 in good health. This chain is built from TRBV30 and TRBJ2-7; the D gene is perhaps TRBD1, from 6 matching bases. The CDR3 region: CAWSPGTMTYEQYF. The nucleotide sequence is given as TGTGCCTGGAGCCCCGGGACAATGACCTACGAGCAGTACTTC. The variable domain in full, with residues beyond the CDR3 obtained from the reference TRBV30 and TRBJ2-7 genes, is SQTIHQWPATLVQPVGSPLSLECTVEGTSNPNLYWYRQAAGRGLQLLFYSVGIGQISSEVPQNLSASRPQDRQFILSSKKLLLSDSGFYLCAWSPGTMTYEQYFGPGTRLTVT.